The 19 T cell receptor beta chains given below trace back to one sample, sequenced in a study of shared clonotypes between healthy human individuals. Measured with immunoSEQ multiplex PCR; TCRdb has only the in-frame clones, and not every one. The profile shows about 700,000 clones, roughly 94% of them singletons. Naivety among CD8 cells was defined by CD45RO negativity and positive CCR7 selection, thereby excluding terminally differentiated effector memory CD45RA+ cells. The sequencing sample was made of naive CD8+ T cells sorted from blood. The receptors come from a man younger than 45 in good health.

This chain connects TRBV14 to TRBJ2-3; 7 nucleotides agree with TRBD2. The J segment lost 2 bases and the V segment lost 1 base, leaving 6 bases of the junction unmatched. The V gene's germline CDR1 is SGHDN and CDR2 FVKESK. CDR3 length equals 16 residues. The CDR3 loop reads CASSQVPSGITDTQYF. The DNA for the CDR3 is TGTGCCAGCAGCCAAGTCCCCAGCGGGATCACAGATACGCAGTATTTT.

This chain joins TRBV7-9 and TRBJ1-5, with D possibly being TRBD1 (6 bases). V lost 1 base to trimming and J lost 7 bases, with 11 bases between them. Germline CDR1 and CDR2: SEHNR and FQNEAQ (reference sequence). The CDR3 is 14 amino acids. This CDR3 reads CASSLGTADQPQHF. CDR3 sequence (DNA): TGTGCCAGCAGCTTAGGGACAGCCGACCAGCCCCAGCATTTT. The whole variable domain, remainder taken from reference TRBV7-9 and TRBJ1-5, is DTGVSQNPRHKITKRGQNVTFRCDPISEHNRLYWYRQTLGQGPEFLTYFQNEAQLEKSRLLSDRFSAERPKGSFSTLEIQRTEQGDSAMYLCASSLGTADQPQHFGDGTRLSIL.

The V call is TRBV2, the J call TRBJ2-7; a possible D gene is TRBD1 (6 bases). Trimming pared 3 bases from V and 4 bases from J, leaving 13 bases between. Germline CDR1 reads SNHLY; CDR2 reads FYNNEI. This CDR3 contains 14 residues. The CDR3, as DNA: TGTGCCAGCAGTGAGGTACAGGGTAGTTACGAGCAGTACTTC. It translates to CASSEVQGSYEQYF.

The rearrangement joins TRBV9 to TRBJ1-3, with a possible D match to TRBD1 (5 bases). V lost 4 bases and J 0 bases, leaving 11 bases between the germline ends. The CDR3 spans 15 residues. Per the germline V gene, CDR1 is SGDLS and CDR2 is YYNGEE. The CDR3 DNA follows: TGTGCCAGCAGCTCCTTTGGGACCTCTGGAAACACCATATATTTT. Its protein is CASSSFGTSGNTIYF. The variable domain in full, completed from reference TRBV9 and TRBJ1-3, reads DSGVTQTPKHLITATGQRVTLRCSPRSGDLSVYWYQQSLDQGLQFLIQYYNGEERAKGNILERFSAQQFPDLHSELNLSSLELGDSALYFCASSSFGTSGNTIYFGEGSWLTVV.

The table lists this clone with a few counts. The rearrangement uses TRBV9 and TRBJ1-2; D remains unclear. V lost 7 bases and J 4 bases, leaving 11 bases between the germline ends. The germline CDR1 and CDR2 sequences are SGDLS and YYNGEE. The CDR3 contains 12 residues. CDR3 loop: CASGETRYGYTF. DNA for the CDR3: TGTGCCAGCGGCGAGACCCGCTATGGCTACACCTTC.

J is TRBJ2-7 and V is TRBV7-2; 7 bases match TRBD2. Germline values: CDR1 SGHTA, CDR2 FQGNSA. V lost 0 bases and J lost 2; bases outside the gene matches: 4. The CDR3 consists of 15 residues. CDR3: CASSLAGGTAYEQYF. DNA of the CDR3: TGTGCCAGCAGCTTAGCGGGAGGGACCGCCTACGAGCAGTACTTC. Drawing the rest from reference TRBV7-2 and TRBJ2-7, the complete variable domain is GAGVSQSPSNKVTEKGKDVELRCDPISGHTALYWYRQSLGQGLEFLIYFQGNSAPDKSGLPSDRFSAERTGGSVSTLTIQRTQQEDSAVYLCASSLAGGTAYEQYFGPGTRLTVT.

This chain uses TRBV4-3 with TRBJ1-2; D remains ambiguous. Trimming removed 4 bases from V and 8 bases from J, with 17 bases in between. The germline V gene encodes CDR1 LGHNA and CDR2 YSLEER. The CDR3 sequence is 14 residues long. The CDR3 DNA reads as TGCGCCAGCAGCCCGGGGTCATTTGAAGGGGGCTACACCTTC. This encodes CASSPGSFEGGYTF.

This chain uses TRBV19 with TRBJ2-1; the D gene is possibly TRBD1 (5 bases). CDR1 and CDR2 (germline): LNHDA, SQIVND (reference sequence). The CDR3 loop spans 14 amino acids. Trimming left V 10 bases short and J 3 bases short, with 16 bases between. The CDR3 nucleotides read TGTGCCACCATCGGATCAGGGTTCTACAATGAGCAGTTCTTC. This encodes CATIGSGFYNEQFF.

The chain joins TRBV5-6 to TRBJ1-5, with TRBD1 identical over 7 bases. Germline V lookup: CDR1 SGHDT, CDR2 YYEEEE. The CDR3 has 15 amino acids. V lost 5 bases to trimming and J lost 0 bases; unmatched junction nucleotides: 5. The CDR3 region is CASSPGQYSNQPQHF. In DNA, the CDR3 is TGTGCCAGCAGTCCGGGACAGTATAGCAATCAGCCCCAGCATTTT.

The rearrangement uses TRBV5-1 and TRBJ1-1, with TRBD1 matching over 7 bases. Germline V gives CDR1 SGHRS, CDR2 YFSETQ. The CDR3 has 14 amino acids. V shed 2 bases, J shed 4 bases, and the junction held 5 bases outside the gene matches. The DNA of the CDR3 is TGCGCCAGCAGCTTTAGGTCAGGGGGCACTGAAGCTTTCTTT. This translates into CASSFRSGGTEAFF.

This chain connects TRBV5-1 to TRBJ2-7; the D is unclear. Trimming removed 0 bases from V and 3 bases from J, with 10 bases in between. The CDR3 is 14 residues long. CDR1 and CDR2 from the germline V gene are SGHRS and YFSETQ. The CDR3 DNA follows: TGCGCCAGCAGCTTGGTCAATGATGGCTACGAGCAGTACTTC. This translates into CASSLVNDGYEQYF.

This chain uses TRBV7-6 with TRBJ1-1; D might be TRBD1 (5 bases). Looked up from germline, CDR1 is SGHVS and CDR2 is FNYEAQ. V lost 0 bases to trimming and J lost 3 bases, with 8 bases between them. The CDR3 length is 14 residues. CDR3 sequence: CASSLAGEDTEAFF. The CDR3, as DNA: TGTGCCAGCAGCTTAGCGGGGGAAGACACTGAAGCTTTCTTT.

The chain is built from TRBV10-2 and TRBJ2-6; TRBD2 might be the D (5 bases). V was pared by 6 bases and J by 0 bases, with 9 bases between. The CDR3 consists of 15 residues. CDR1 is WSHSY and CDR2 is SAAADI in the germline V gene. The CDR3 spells CASRGRDSGANVLTF. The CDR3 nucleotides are TGCGCCAGCAGGGGGAGAGACTCTGGGGCCAACGTCCTGACTTTC.

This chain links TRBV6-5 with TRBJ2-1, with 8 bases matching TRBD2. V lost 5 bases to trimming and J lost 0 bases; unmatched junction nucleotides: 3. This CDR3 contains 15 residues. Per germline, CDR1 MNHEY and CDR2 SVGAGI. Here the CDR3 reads CASSTSGSSYNEQFF. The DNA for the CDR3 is TGTGCCAGCAGTACAAGCGGGAGCTCCTACAATGAGCAGTTCTTC.

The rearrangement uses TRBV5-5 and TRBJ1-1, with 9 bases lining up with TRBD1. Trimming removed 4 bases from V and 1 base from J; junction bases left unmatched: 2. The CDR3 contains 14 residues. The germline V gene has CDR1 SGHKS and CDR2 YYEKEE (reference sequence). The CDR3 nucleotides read TGTGCCAGCAGCCCGACAGGGGGGAACACTGAAGCTTTCTTT. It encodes CASSPTGGNTEAFF.

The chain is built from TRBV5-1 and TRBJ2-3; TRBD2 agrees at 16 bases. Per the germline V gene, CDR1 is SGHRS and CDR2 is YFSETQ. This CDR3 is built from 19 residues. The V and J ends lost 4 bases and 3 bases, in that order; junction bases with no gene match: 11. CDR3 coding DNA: TGCGCCAGCAGCCCTTCGGGACTAGCGGGAGGGCCCTTGACAGATACGCAGTATTTT. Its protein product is CASSPSGLAGGPLTDTQYF.

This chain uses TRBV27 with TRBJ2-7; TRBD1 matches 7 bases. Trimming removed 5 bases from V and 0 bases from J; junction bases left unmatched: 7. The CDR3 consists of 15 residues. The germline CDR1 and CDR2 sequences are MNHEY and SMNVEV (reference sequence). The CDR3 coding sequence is TGTGCCAGCAGTGAACAGACAGGGCACTCCTACGAGCAGTACTTC. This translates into CASSEQTGHSYEQYF.

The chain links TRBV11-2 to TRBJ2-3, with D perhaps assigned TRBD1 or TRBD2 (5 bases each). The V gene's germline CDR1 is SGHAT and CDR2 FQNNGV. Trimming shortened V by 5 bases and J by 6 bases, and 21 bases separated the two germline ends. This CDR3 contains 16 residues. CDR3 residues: CASSLGVGPNSDTQYF. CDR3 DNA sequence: TGTGCCAGCAGCCTTGGGGTGGGACCCAACTCGGATACGCAGTATTTT. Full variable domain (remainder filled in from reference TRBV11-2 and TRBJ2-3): EAGVAQSPRYKIIEKRQSVAFWCNPISGHATLYWYQQILGQGPKLLIQFQNNGVVDDSQLPKDRFSAERLKGVDSTLKIQPAKLEDSAVYLCASSLGVGPNSDTQYFGPGTRLTVL.

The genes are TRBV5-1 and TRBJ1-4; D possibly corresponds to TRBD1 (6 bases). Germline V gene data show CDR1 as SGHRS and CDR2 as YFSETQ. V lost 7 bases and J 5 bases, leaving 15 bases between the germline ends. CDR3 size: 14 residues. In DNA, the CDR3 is TGCGCCAGCGCCCCGACAGGCCAGAATGAAAAACTGTTTTTT. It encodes CASAPTGQNEKLFF.